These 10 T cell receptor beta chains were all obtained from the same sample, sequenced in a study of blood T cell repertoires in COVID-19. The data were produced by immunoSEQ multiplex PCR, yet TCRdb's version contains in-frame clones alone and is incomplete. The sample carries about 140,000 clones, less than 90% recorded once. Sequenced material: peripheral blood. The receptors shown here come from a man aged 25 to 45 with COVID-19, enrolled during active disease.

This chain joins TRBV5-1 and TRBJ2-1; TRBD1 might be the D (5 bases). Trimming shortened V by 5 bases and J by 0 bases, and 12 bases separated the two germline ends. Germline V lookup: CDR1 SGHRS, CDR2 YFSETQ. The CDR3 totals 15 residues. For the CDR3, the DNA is TGCGCCAGCAGTCGAGACAGTACCTCCTACAATGAGCAGTTCTTC. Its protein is CASSRDSTSYNEQFF.

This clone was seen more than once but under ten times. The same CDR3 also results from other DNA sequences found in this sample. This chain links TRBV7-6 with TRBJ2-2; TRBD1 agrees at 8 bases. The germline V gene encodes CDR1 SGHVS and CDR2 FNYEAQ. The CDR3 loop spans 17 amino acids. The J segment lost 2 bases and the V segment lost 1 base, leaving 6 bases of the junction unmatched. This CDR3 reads CASSLEGTGINTGELFF. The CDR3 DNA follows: TGTGCCAGCAGCTTAGAGGGGACAGGAATTAACACCGGGGAGCTGTTTTTT.

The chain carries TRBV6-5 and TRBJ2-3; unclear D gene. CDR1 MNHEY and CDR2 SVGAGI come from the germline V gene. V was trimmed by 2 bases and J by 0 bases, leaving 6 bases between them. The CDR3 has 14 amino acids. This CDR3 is CASSYTRSTDTQYF. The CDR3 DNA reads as TGTGCCAGCAGTTACACCAGGAGCACAGATACGCAGTATTTT.

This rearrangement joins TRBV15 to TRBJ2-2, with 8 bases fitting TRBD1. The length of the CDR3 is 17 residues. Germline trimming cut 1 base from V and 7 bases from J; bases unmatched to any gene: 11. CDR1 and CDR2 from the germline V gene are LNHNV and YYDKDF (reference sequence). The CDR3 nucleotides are TGTGCCACCAGCAGAGTATTGACAGGGGCGCGGGGCGGGGAGCTGTTTTTT. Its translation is CATSRVLTGARGGELFF.

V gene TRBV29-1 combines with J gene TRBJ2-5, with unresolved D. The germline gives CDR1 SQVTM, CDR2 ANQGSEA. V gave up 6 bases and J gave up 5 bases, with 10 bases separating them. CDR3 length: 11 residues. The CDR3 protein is CSVTLRETQYF. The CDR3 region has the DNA TGCAGCGTCACCCTCAGGGAGACCCAGTACTTC.

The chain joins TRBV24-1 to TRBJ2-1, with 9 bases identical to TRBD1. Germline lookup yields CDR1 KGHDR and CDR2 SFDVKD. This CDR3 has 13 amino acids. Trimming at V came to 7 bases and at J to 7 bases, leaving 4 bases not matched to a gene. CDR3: CATRQGAVNEQFF. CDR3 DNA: TGTGCCACCAGACAGGGGGCGGTGAATGAGCAGTTCTTC.

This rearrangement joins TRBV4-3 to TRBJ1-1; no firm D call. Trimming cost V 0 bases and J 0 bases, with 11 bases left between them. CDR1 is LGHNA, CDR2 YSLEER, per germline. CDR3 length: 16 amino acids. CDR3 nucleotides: TGCGCCAGCAGCCAAGACCCGTCCGGGATGAACACTGAAGCTTTCTTT. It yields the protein CASSQDPSGMNTEAFF.

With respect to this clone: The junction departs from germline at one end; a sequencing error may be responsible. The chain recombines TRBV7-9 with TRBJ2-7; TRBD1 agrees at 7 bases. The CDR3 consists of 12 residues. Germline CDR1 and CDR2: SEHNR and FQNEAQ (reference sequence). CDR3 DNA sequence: TGTGCCAGCAGATTAGGGGGCAACGAGCAGTACTTC. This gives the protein CASRLGGNEQYF. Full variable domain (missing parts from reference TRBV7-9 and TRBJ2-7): DTGVSQNPRHKITKRGQNVTFRCDPISEHNRLYWYRQTLGQGPEFLTYFQNEAQLEKSRLLSDRFSAERPKGSFSTLEIQRTEQGDSAMYLCASRLGGNEQYFGPGTRLTVT.

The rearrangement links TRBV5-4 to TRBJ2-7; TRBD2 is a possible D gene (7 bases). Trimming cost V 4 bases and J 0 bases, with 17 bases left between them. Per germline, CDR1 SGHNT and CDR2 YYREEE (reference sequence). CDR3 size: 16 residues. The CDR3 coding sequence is TGTGCCAGCAGCGGGGGGGCAGGTTATCCCTCCTACGAGCAGTACTTC. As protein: CASSGGAGYPSYEQYF.

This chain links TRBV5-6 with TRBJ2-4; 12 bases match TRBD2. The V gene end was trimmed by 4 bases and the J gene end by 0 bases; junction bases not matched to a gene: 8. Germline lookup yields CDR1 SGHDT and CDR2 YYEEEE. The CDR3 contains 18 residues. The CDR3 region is CASSQSTSGGLAKNIQYF. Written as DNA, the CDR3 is TGTGCCAGCAGCCAGTCGACTAGCGGGGGTCTAGCCAAAAACATTCAGTACTTC. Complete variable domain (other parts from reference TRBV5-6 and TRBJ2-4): DAGVTQSPTHLIKTRGQQVTLRCSPKSGHDTVSWYQQALGQGPQFIFQYYEEEERQRGNFPDRFSGHQFPNYSSELNVNALLLGDSALYLCASSQSTSGGLAKNIQYFGAGTRLSVL.